These 26 T cell receptor beta chains were all obtained from the same sample, sequenced in a study of T cell repertoires in cytomegalovirus infection. These receptors' targets are unknown. TCRdb processed the reads anew with MiXCR; each CDR3 protein has one entry. The sample gives around 800,000 distinct CDR3 sequences, 32% of which show up once; around 11% is in the top ten. The source material was cultured CD8+ T cells from PBMCs, sampled from culture after CMV antigen stimulation. The origin of the receptors is a human donor in good health (CMV status not recorded). Some clones in this sample may be carry-over from other donors' samples.

This sequence joins TRBV20-1 and TRBJ1-3; unclear D gene. CDR1 and CDR2 from the germline V gene are DFQATT and SNEGSKA (reference sequence). The CDR3 has 13 residues. Between the trimmed V and J ends, which lost 1 base and 4 bases, there was a span of 8 bases. In DNA form, the CDR3 reads TGCAGTGCTAGAGTAGACTTGGGAAACACCATATATTTT. The encoded protein is CSARVDLGNTIYF.

This clonotype was detected only a few times. V usage is TRBV7-9 and J usage is TRBJ2-1; a possible D gene is TRBD2 (7 bases). Germline-derived CDR1 and CDR2 are SEHNR and FQNEAQ (reference sequence). The CDR3 sequence is 15 residues long. Trimming pared 7 bases from V and 4 bases from J, leaving 17 bases between. The chain's CDR3 is CASTLGGAPYNEQFF. CDR3 sequence (DNA): TGTGCCAGCACTCTAGGGGGGGCCCCTTACAATGAGCAGTTCTTC.

The V gene is TRBV4-1, the J gene TRBJ1-1; perhaps TRBD1 as D (5 bases). V was trimmed by 1 base and J by 1 base, leaving 10 bases between them. Germline V lookup: CDR1 MGHRA, CDR2 YSYEKL. The CDR3 loop spans 15 amino acids. DNA for the CDR3: TGCGCCAGCAGCCAAGCAGAAGGGGAGAACACTGAAGCTTTCTTT. It encodes CASSQAEGENTEAFF.

The chain uses TRBV7-9 and TRBJ1-1; D is unclear. Between the trimmed V and J ends, which lost 3 bases and 6 bases, there was a span of 20 bases. CDR1 is SEHNR and CDR2 is FQNEAQ in the germline V gene (reference sequence). This CDR3 comprises 16 residues. CDR3 bases: TGTGCCAGCAGCTTTGATTGGCCTGAGGTTAGGGCTGAAGCTTTCTTT. This sequence encodes CASSFDWPEVRAEAFF.

The V and J genes are TRBV6-2 or TRBV6-3 and TRBJ1-1; maybe TRBD1 (5 bases). CDR3 size: 13 residues. Deletions cut 2 bases from V and 4 bases from J, with 8 bases between. Germline values: CDR1 MNHEY, CDR2 SVGEGT. The CDR3 loop is CASSYTRATEAFF. DNA of the CDR3: TGTGCCAGCAGTTACACCAGGGCCACTGAAGCTTTCTTT.

The gene calls are TRBV7-6 and TRBJ1-4, with TRBD1 matching 10 bases. In germline, CDR1 is SGHVS, CDR2 FNYEAQ. Losses at the gene ends were 3 bases for V and 6 bases for J; bases not matched to a gene: 4. CDR3 length equals 15 residues. DNA of the CDR3: TGTGCCAGCAGCTTGACAGGGGGCGCGGATGAAAAACTGTTTTTT. Translation gives CASSLTGGADEKLFF.

This clonotype has just a few counts. The chain carries TRBV2 and TRBJ2-3; 7 bases line up with TRBD1. The CDR3 length is 14 residues. J gave up 0 bases and V 9 bases, and 6 bases lay outside the gene matches. Germline CDR1 SNHLY, CDR2 FYNNEI. Here the CDR3 reads CAREDRESTDTQYF. The CDR3 DNA sequence: TGTGCCAGAGAAGACAGGGAGAGCACAGATACGCAGTATTTT.

The J gene is TRBJ2-7, the V gene TRBV5-1; 7 bases map to TRBD1. Germline CDR1 reads SGHRS; CDR2 reads YFSETQ. V dropped 4 bases and J dropped 0; count of bases not matched to a gene: 4. CDR3 size: 14 residues. CDR3 coding DNA: TGCGCCAGCAGCACAGGGGACAGCTCCTACGAGCAGTACTTC. It yields the protein CASSTGDSSYEQYF.

J is TRBJ2-1 and V is TRBV29-1, with D unclear. This CDR3 comprises 12 residues. V lost 7 bases to trimming and J lost 4 bases, with 11 bases between them. Germline CDR1 and CDR2: SQVTM and ANQGSEA. Written as DNA, the CDR3 is TGCAGCGCCCCCGCATCTTACAATGAGCAGTTCTTC. This translates into CSAPASYNEQFF.

In its sample, this clonotype was seen a few times. CDR3 loop: CASSGDLNYGYTF. CDR3 in DNA: TGTGCCAGTTCAGGGGACCTTAACTATGGCTACACCTTC. V gene TRBV6-6 combines with J gene TRBJ1-2; D possibly corresponds to TRBD1 (6 bases). CDR1 and CDR2 from the germline V gene are MNHNY and SVGAGI (reference sequence). This CDR3 contains 13 residues. V shed 9 bases and J shed 1 base, with 12 bases lying between them.

This clonotype was observed a handful of times. The CDR3 bases are TGTGCCAGCAGCTTAGAGAGACAGGGAGCTAACTATGGCTACACCTTC. Translation: CASSLERQGANYGYTF. The rearrangement links TRBV7-9 to TRBJ1-2; 7 bases are shared with TRBD1. The germline V gene has CDR1 SEHNR and CDR2 FQNEAQ (reference sequence). This CDR3 region has 16 residues. Trimming at V came to 1 base and at J to 0 bases, leaving 5 bases not matched to a gene.

This clonotype occurred many times. The chain uses TRBV4-1 and TRBJ1-6; D gene uncertain. Germline V lookup: CDR1 MGHRA, CDR2 YSYEKL. V was cut by 0 bases and J by 10 bases, with 16 bases left in between. The CDR3 length is 16 residues. The CDR3 DNA sequence: TGCGCCAGCAGCCAAGAGGGCGGAAACTGGCCCTCACCCCTCCACTTT. Its protein is CASSQEGGNWPSPLHF.

This clonotype has just a few counts. The V call is TRBV7-8, the J call TRBJ2-2; 8 positions match TRBD1. The CDR3 runs to 17 residues. Losses at the gene ends were 5 bases for V and 3 bases for J; bases not matched to a gene: 11. The germline V gene encodes CDR1 SGHVS and CDR2 FQNEAQ. In DNA form, the CDR3 reads TGTGCCAGCAGCCCTGGGACAGGCTTTTACGACACCGGGGAGCTGTTTTTT. Amino acid sequence: CASSPGTGFYDTGELFF. The variable domain in full, completed from reference TRBV7-8 and TRBJ2-2, reads GAGVSQSPRYKVAKRGQDVALRCDPISGHVSLFWYQQALGQGPEFLTYFQNEAQLDKSGLPSDRFFAERPEGSVSTLKIQRTQQEDSAVYLCASSPGTGFYDTGELFFGEGSRLTVL.

The chain has TRBV9 and TRBJ2-3; tentative D call: TRBD2 (6 bases). The CDR3 length is 16 residues. Trimming left V 4 bases short and J 0 bases short, with 15 bases between. From germline, CDR1 is SGDLS and CDR2 YYNGEE. DNA of the CDR3: TGTGCCAGCAGCTCACGGGGACGGGAGAGCACAGATACGCAGTATTTT. The encoded protein is CASSSRGRESTDTQYF.

This clonotype has a handful of counts. The chain links TRBV10-3 to TRBJ1-6; no reliable D call. CDR3 size: 13 residues. Germline V lookup: CDR1 ENHRY, CDR2 SYGVKD. Trimming stripped 8 bases from V and 7 bases from J, with 12 bases between. The CDR3 loop is CAIHDGENSPLHF. CDR3 in DNA: TGTGCCATCCACGACGGAGAAAATTCACCCCTCCACTTT.

This clonotype was seen only a few times. V and J are TRBV27 and TRBJ2-7, with 9 bases aligning to TRBD1. The CDR3 totals 13 residues. Trimming at V came to 5 bases and at J to 4 bases, leaving 3 bases not matched to a gene. Germline lookup yields CDR1 MNHEY and CDR2 SMNVEV (reference sequence). DNA of the CDR3: TGTGCCAGCAGTGCCGGGACAGGGTACGAGCAGTACGTC. This encodes CASSAGTGYEQYV.

The chain couples TRBV15 to TRBJ2-7; D may correspond to TRBD1 or TRBD2 (7 bases each). The germline V gene has CDR1 LNHNV and CDR2 YYDKDF (reference sequence). V was clipped by 8 bases and J by 2 bases, with 13 bases between them. The CDR3 is made up of 13 amino acids. CDR3 amino acids: CATSGGTAYEQYF. The CDR3 DNA reads as TGTGCCACCTCCGGGGGGACAGCCTACGAGCAGTACTTC.

J is TRBJ2-2 and V is TRBV27; D might be TRBD2 (6 bases). V was clipped by 5 bases and J by 5 bases, with 12 bases between them. This CDR3 is built from 14 residues. Germline loops: CDR1 MNHEY, CDR2 SMNVEV (reference sequence). CDR3: CASSHLAATGELFF. CDR3 DNA sequence: TGTGCCAGCAGTCACTTAGCGGCTACCGGGGAGCTGTTTTTT.

V gene TRBV4-1 combines with J gene TRBJ1-1; no clear D. Trimming shortened V by 0 bases and J by 4 bases, and 18 bases separated the two germline ends. Germline assignment: CDR1 MGHRA and CDR2 YSYEKL. The CDR3 has 17 amino acids. The CDR3 is CASSQELQTYSSTEAFF. Here the CDR3 DNA reads TGCGCCAGCAGCCAAGAACTCCAGACCTATTCGAGCACTGAAGCTTTCTTT.

The chain has TRBV27 and TRBJ1-2, with TRBD1 matching over 9 bases. CDR3 length equals 14 residues. Germline CDR1 reads MNHEY; CDR2 reads SMNVEV (reference sequence). V was clipped by 6 bases and J by 2 bases; unmatched bases: 4. CDR3 sequence reads: CASRDTGGNYGYTF. CDR3 bases: TGTGCCAGCAGAGATACAGGGGGCAACTATGGCTACACCTTC.

As for this clonotype: A read error may explain this, as a much larger clone is one base away. The V and J genes are TRBV7-8 and TRBJ2-3; 10 bases map to TRBD2. Per germline, CDR1 SGHVS and CDR2 FQNEAQ. This CDR3 contains 17 residues. The CDR3 spells CASSWGSSGGSTDTQCF. The CDR3 DNA reads TGTGCCAGCAGCTGGGGAAGTAGCGGGGGGTCCACAGATACGCAGTGTTTT.

In regard to this clonotype: A much larger clone sits a single nucleotide away, making a read error possible. The V and J genes are TRBV7-9 and TRBJ2-3; D might be TRBD2 (6 bases). Germline V gives CDR1 SEHNR, CDR2 FQNEAQ (reference sequence). This CDR3 is 16 amino acids long. V gave up 3 bases and J gave up 4 bases, with 17 bases separating them. The CDR3 DNA follows: TGTGCCAGCAGCTTGGTGGGGGGTGGGGGAGCAGATACGCAGTATTTT. This translates into CASSLVGGGGADTQYF.

About this clonotype itself: A read error may produce the germline difference seen at one junction end. The chain uses TRBV7-4 and TRBJ1-2; D is possibly TRBD1 (5 bases). CDR1 is SGHVT, CDR2 SQSDAQ, per germline. The CDR3 has 17 amino acids. CDR3 residues: CVSSLVYRDGGGYGYTF. CDR3 sequence (DNA): TGTGTCAGCAGCTTAGTTTACCGGGACGGAGGCGGCTATGGCTACACCTTC.

This clonotype appeared many times. This chain uses TRBV7-8 with TRBJ1-6; TRBD1 is a possible D gene (6 bases). The CDR3 totals 16 residues. Germline values: CDR1 SGHVS, CDR2 FQNEAQ. V lost 0 bases, J lost 7 bases, and 13 bases lay in between. CDR3 sequence reads: CASSLAGQGRNSPLHF. The CDR3 coding sequence is TGTGCCAGCAGCTTAGCGGGGCAGGGGCGGAATTCACCCCTCCACTTT. The full variable domain, completed using reference TRBV7-8 and TRBJ1-6, is GAGVSQSPRYKVAKRGQDVALRCDPISGHVSLFWYQQALGQGPEFLTYFQNEAQLDKSGLPSDRFFAERPEGSVSTLKIQRTQQEDSAVYLCASSLAGQGRNSPLHFGNGTRLTVT.

The chain employs TRBV4-1 and TRBJ1-1; D perhaps matches TRBD1 (6 bases). Deletions cut 7 bases from V and 3 bases from J, with 15 bases between. CDR3 length: 14 amino acids. Germline V gene sequence: CDR1 MGHRA, CDR2 YSYEKL. The CDR3 nucleotides are TGCGCCAGCACCCGGCCGGGGGGCGACACTGAAGCTTTCTTT. This encodes CASTRPGGDTEAFF.

This rearrangement joins TRBV6-5 to TRBJ1-1, with 8 bases identical to TRBD1. Germline CDR1 MNHEY, CDR2 SVGAGI. CDR3 length: 15 amino acids. Unmatched junction bases numbered 10, after V lost 2 bases and J lost 8 bases. The CDR3 nucleotides read TGTGCCAGCAGTTACGCGACGACAGGGGTTAGCGAAGCTTTCTTT. It encodes CASSYATTGVSEAFF.